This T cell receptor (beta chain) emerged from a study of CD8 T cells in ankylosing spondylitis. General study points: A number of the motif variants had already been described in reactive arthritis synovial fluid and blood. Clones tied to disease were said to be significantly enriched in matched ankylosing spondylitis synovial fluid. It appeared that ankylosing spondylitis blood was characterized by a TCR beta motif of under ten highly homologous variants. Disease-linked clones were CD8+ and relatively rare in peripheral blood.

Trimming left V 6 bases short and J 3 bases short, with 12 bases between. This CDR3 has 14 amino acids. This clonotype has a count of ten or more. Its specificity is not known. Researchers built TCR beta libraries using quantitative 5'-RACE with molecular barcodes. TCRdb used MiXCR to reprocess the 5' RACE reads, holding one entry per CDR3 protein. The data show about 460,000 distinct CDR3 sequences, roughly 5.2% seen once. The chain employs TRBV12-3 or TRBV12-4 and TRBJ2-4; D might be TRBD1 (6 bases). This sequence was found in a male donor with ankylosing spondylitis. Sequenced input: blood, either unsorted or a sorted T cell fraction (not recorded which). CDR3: CASSRGDIKNIQYF. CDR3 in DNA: TGTGCCAGCAGCCGTGGGGACATCAAAAACATTCAGTACTTC.